A single T cell receptor beta chain is shown here with its context. The data were obtained in a study of regulatory T cells in long-lasting Graves disease. Across the study: With positive TSH receptor antibodies and over 5 years of antithyroid drugs, Graves' disease was considered persistent.

The V gene lost 5 bases and the J gene lost 1 base, with 15 bases spanning the gap. The CDR3 is 14 residues long. CDR1 and CDR2 (germline): GTSNPN, SVGIG (reference sequence). Building the TCR beta libraries relied on iRepertoire HTBI primers, and CDR3 regions underwent Arm-PCR. TCRdb reanalysed the multiplex PCR reads using MiXCR and keeps one entry per CDR3 protein. There are 650,000 to 700,000 distinct CDR3 sequences in the sample; around 30% occur only once, and around 40% lies in the top ten. Time point of the sample: persistent/refractory GD, antithyroid drugs over 5 years with positive TRAb. Generation of the TCR library employed RNA extracted from PBMCs. Clinicians diagnosed Graves' disease using American Thyroid Association guidelines.

The starting material was peripheral blood mononuclear cells (PBMCs), obtained when the disease was refractory, from a patient treated with antithyroid drugs. The chain is built from TRBV30 and TRBJ2-7; no clear D gene. The TCR sequence derives from a female donor with Graves disease. The CDR3 nucleotides read TGTGCCTGGGACCGAGGTGGCAGGTCCTACGAGCAGTACTTC. This sequence encodes CAWDRGGRSYEQYF.